These 14 T cell receptor beta chains were sequenced from one sample in a study of blood T cell repertoires in COVID-19. Generated by immunoSEQ multiplex PCR, the TCRdb table keeps only in-frame clones and is missing some. The profile shows approximately 88,000 clones, roughly 76% of them singletons. Sequencing used peripheral blood. Receptor source: a woman older than 75 with active or convalescent COVID-19.

The CDR3 is CASSIPTVGNTIYF. The DNA of the CDR3 is TGTGCCAGTAGTATCCCCACGGTCGGAAACACCATATATTTT. The genes are TRBV19 and TRBJ1-3; no clear D. V gave up 3 bases and J gave up 4 bases, with 10 bases separating them. CDR1 and CDR2 from the germline V gene are LNHDA and SQIVND (reference sequence). The CDR3 runs 14 residues.

This sequence joins TRBV5-5 and TRBJ2-5; a weak D match, TRBD1 (6 bases). There are 13 residues in the CDR3. Germline values: CDR1 SGHKS, CDR2 YYEKEE (reference sequence). V lost 2 bases, J lost 7 bases, and 12 bases lay in between. The CDR3 DNA follows: TGTGCCAGCAGCTTACAGGGCCCCCGGACCCAGTACTTC. Translation: CASSLQGPRTQYF.

This clone was seen only once. V is TRBV7-5 and J is TRBJ2-3; the D call TRBD2 from the table was never checked on the DNA. TRBV7-5 is a known pseudogene. CDR3 size: 17 residues. The DNA for the CDR3 is TGTGCCAGAAGCCTCCTAGCGGGGGGGCCGGGCACAGATACGCAGTATTTT. Its protein is CARSLLAGGPGTDTQYF.

This sequence joins TRBV5-1 and TRBJ2-1; 7 positions match TRBD1. The V gene end was trimmed by 4 bases and the J gene end by 3 bases; junction bases not matched to a gene: 4. There are 14 residues in the CDR3. Germline loops: CDR1 SGHRS, CDR2 YFSETQ. The CDR3 sequence: CASSTGTVYNEQFF. The DNA for the CDR3 is TGCGCCAGCAGCACCGGGACAGTCTACAATGAGCAGTTCTTC.

In this sample, this clone turned up once. The gene calls are TRBV5-1 and TRBJ2-5, with D tentatively TRBD1 (6 bases). Germline V gene sequence: CDR1 SGHRS, CDR2 YFSETQ. CDR3 length: 14 amino acids. Trimming pared 2 bases from V and 5 bases from J, leaving 13 bases between. This CDR3 is CASSLGAGEETQYF. The CDR3, as DNA: TGCGCCAGCAGCTTAGGTGCAGGGGAGGAGACCCAGTACTTC.

The chain carries TRBV4-3 and TRBJ2-1; D remains ambiguous. CDR1 and CDR2 from the germline V gene are LGHNA and YSLEER. V dropped 0 bases and J dropped 5 bases, with 11 bases sitting between them. The CDR3 covers 15 residues. CDR3 nucleotides: TGCGCCAGCAGCCAAGAGATTGCCTGGCACAATGAGCAGTTCTTC. This codes for CASSQEIAWHNEQFF.

The V gene is TRBV7-2, the J gene TRBJ1-4; unclear D gene. The V end was cut by 0 bases, the J end by 8 bases, with 7 bases between. This CDR3 is 13 amino acids long. Germline V gives CDR1 SGHTA, CDR2 FQGNSA. CDR3 in DNA: TGTGCCAGCAGCTTAGCGAGAGGGGAAAAACTGTTTTTT. This sequence encodes CASSLARGEKLFF.

The chain is built from TRBV7-2 and TRBJ2-1; TRBD2 agrees at 8 bases. The ends lost 1 base at V and 6 bases at J; junction bases unmatched: 5. CDR1 SGHTA and CDR2 FQGNSA come from the germline V gene. The CDR3 covers 15 residues. CDR3 in DNA: TGTGCCAGCAGCTTAGAGAGCGGGGGTCCCAATGAGCAGTTCTTC. This translates into CASSLESGGPNEQFF. Looking up the rest from reference TRBV7-2 and TRBJ2-1 gives the full variable domain: GAGVSQSPSNKVTEKGKDVELRCDPISGHTALYWYRQSLGQGLEFLIYFQGNSAPDKSGLPSDRFSAERTGGSVSTLTIQRTQQEDSAVYLCASSLESGGPNEQFFGPGTRLTVL.

The V call is TRBV14, the J call TRBJ2-4; a weak D match, TRBD2 (6 bases). Germline-derived CDR1 and CDR2 are SGHDN and FVKESK. Trimming stripped 0 bases from V and 8 bases from J, with 11 bases between. CDR3 length: 14 residues. CDR3 sequence (DNA): TGTGCCAGCAGCCAAGATCTCCGCGGGGACATTCAGTACTTC. It encodes CASSQDLRGDIQYF.

CDR3 DNA: TGCGCCAGCAGCTTGTTAGCGGGGGCCGGGGAGCTGTTTTTT. Translated: CASSLLAGAGELFF. The chain joins TRBV5-1 to TRBJ2-2; TRBD2 matches 9 bases. CDR1 is SGHRS and CDR2 is YFSETQ in the germline V gene. The V and J ends lost 1 base and 6 bases, in that order; junction bases with no gene match: 1. The CDR3 length is 14 residues.

This rearrangement joins TRBV5-6 to TRBJ2-3, with 9 bases that match TRBD2. Trimming removed 0 bases from V and 3 bases from J; junction bases left unmatched: 2. Germline V lookup: CDR1 SGHDT, CDR2 YYEEEE. There are 15 residues in the CDR3. This CDR3 reads CASSLESGGTDTQYF. The CDR3 coding sequence is TGTGCCAGCAGCTTGGAGAGCGGGGGGACAGATACGCAGTATTTT.

The chain employs TRBV30 and TRBJ1-6; 7 bases line up with TRBD1. CDR1 and CDR2 (germline): GTSNPN, SVGIG (reference sequence). V gave up 4 bases and J gave up 6 bases; unmatched junction bases: 9. The CDR3 is 15 amino acids. The CDR3 coding sequence is TGTGCCTGGATGGGGGAAGGGGGCTTTAATTCACCCCTCCACTTT. Its translation is CAWMGEGGFNSPLHF. The whole variable domain, filled in from reference TRBV30 and TRBJ1-6, reads SQTIHQWPATLVQPVGSPLSLECTVEGTSNPNLYWYRQAAGRGLQLLFYSVGIGQISSEVPQNLSASRPQDRQFILSSKKLLLSDSGFYLCAWMGEGGFNSPLHFGNGTRLTVT.

V and J are TRBV29-1 and TRBJ2-5; the match to TRBD2 covers 8 bases. V lost 5 bases to trimming and J lost 7 bases; unmatched junction nucleotides: 6. CDR1 and CDR2 (germline): SQVTM, ANQGSEA. The length of the CDR3 is 12 residues. The CDR3 sequence is CSVREGSGTQYF. The CDR3 DNA follows: TGCAGCGTTCGGGAGGGAAGTGGGACCCAGTACTTC.

The rearrangement joins TRBV6-2 or TRBV6-3 to TRBJ2-7; 10 positions match TRBD1. The CDR3 has 14 amino acids. The V gene's germline CDR1 is MNHEY and CDR2 SVGEGT. Losses at the gene ends were 5 bases for V and 5 bases for J; bases not matched to a gene: 6. CDR3 in amino acids: CASSTTTGGHEQYF. CDR3 nucleotides: TGTGCCAGCAGTACAACGACAGGGGGCCACGAGCAGTACTTC.